Listed here is a single T cell receptor (beta chain). Its antigen is unknown. Here immunoSEQ multiplex PCR was the method, and the copy in TCRdb shows in-frame clones only, minus some. The repertoire has around 240,000 clones, roughly 88% of them found once; the top ten carry around 10%. Germline assignment: CDR1 SGHRS and CDR2 YFSETQ. The CDR3 runs to 15 residues. V lost 2 bases, J lost 1 base, and 12 bases lay in between. Treatment of the sample: roughly 20 received Ad26.COV2.S at low or high dose, single or two shots; roughly five received placebo; per-sample allocation not given. The samples were gathered on day 63 after the first injection of vaccine or placebo. This entry belongs to a study of Ad26.COV2.S vaccination and SARS-CoV-2 variants. Study-level information: Doses of Ad26.COV2.S were injected into muscle once or twice, 56 days apart.

Study findings and constraints: Vaccine and placebo recipients had comparable breadth of non-spike TCRs.

This rearrangement joins TRBV5-1 to TRBJ1-1; unclear D gene. The sample was peripheral blood, taken in a trial of Ad26.COV2.S vaccine versus placebo. The origin of this receptor is a person aged 18-60 years who received the Ad26.COV2.S COVID-19 vaccine or a placebo. CDR3 region: CASSLTQTKNTEAFF. The CDR3 DNA follows: TGCGCCAGCAGCTTAACGCAGACAAAGAACACTGAAGCTTTCTTT.